The rows below give T cell receptor beta chains drawn from one sample of a study of T cells after yellow fever vaccination. Using its own MiXCR run on the 5' RACE reads, TCRdb lists one record per CDR3 protein. The sample holds just under 600,000 distinct CDR3 sequences, roughly 14% seen once. The sample was PBMCs, taken on the day of the yellow fever booster vaccination. The receptors shown here come from a man aged 25 to 45 who received the YFV17D yellow fever vaccine. Both conserved end residues are part of each CDR3. The order of the fields is D gene, J gene, V gene, clone size, CDR3 DNA, CDR3 protein. The D gene is left open where the match is weak. Size values are once, few and many counts, or a class for expanded clones, and some rows have none.

TRBD2	TRBJ2-1	TRBV5-1	few	TGCGCCAGCAGCCGGGACGGTCGGGAGGACAATGAGCAGTTCTTC	CASSRDGREDNEQFF
NA	TRBJ2-7	TRBV7-2	few	TGTGCCAGCAGCTACGTATCTCGGACGGATTATTACGAGCAGTACTTC	CASSYVSRTDYYEQYF
TRBD2	TRBJ2-3	TRBV7-2	NA	TGTGCCAGCAGCCCCCCCGGCGGGAGCGAGGCAGATACGCAGTATTTT	CASSPPGGSEADTQYF
NA	TRBJ2-7	TRBV6-6	NA	TGTGCCAGCAGTCGGGTTGCGGGCAGCTCCTACGAGCAGTACTTC	CASSRVAGSSYEQYF
TRBD2	TRBJ2-7	TRBV28	few	TGTGCCAGCAGTCAACCAACCGGGACTAGATACTACGAGCAGTACTTC	CASSQPTGTRYYEQYF
TRBD2	TRBJ2-7	TRBV7-9	few	TGTGCCAGCAGCCCGGCGCCTAGCGGGCACGAGCAGTACTTC	CASSPAPSGHEQYF
TRBD1	TRBJ2-7	TRBV12-3/TRBV12-4	many	TGTGCCAGCAGTCCGGGGACAGGAAATTACGAGCAGTACTTC	CASSPGTGNYEQYF
NA	TRBJ2-1	TRBV5-1	NA	TGCGCCAACAGCGGTAGCAATGAGCAGTTCTTC	CANSGSNEQFF
NA	TRBJ1-1	TRBV30	NA	TGTGCCTGGAGCACCGACAGAAACACTGAAGCTTTCTTT	CAWSTDRNTEAFF
NA	TRBJ2-2	TRBV4-3	few	TGCGCCAGCAGCCAAGAGGAACGGACCGGGGAGCTGTTTTTT	CASSQEERTGELFF
NA	TRBJ2-7	TRBV28	NA	TGTGCCAGCAGGCTCAGGGGCTACGAGCAGTACTTC	CASRLRGYEQYF
NA	TRBJ2-3	TRBV6-2/TRBV6-3	many	TGTGCCAGCAGTTTAACTAGCCCAGATACGCAGTATTTT	CASSLTSPDTQYF
NA	TRBJ2-1	TRBV12-3/TRBV12-4	NA	TGTGCCAGCACCCTAGCGCAAAGCTCCTACAATGAGCAGTTCTTC	CASTLAQSSYNEQFF
TRBD1	TRBJ2-3	TRBV5-1	NA	TGCGCCAGCAACCCTTCGGGGACAGGGTTAACAGATACGCAGTATTTT	CASNPSGTGLTDTQYF
TRBD2	TRBJ2-1	TRBV6-2/TRBV6-3	NA	TGTGCCAGCAGTTGGGGCGGGAGCCTCTCCTACAATGAGCAGTTCTTC	CASSWGGSLSYNEQFF
NA	TRBJ2-2	TRBV20-1	few	TGCAGTGCTAAAACCCGGGACCACTGGGAAACCGGGGAGCTGTTTTTT	CSAKTRDHWETGELFF
NA	TRBJ1-2	TRBV7-2	NA	TGTGCCAGCAGCACCCGGATGGGTTTTAACTATGGCTACACCTTC	CASSTRMGFNYGYTF
NA	TRBJ2-7	TRBV7-3	NA	TGTGCCAGCAGCCTCACGGGGGCTGGGTCCTACGAGCAGTACTTC	CASSLTGAGSYEQYF
NA	TRBJ2-3	TRBV20-1	NA	TGCAGTGCTTACAACACAGATACGCAGTATTTT	CSAYNTDTQYF
TRBD2	TRBJ2-7	TRBV27	NA	TGTGCCAGCAGTCTAAGGCCTAGCGGGCGGTACGAGCAGTACTTC	CASSLRPSGRYEQYF
TRBD1	TRBJ2-7	TRBV20-1	NA	TGCAGTGCCGAAAAAGGGCCGGGACAGGGGGCGAAATCCTACGAGCAGTACTTC	CSAEKGPGQGAKSYEQYF
NA	TRBJ1-1	TRBV10-3	few	TGTGCCATCAGTGACCCGCCTGAAGCTTTCTTT	CAISDPPEAFF
NA	TRBJ2-1	TRBV20-1	few	TGCAGTGCTACCGGGGATATACTCCATGAGCAGTTCTTC	CSATGDILHEQFF
TRBD1	TRBJ2-5	TRBV24-1	NA	TGTGCCACCAGTGATAAGACAGGGATGTTTGGGGAGACCCAGTACTTC	CATSDKTGMFGETQYF
NA	TRBJ2-1	TRBV21-1	NA	TGTGCCAGCAGCAAATGTAAAGCGGAGGCGGGGAATGAGCAGTTCTTC	CASSKCKAEAGNEQFF
NA	TRBJ2-1	TRBV2	NA	TGTGCCAGCACGCGGATGAATGAGCAGTTCTTC	CASTRMNEQFF
NA	TRBJ2-1	TRBV2	NA	TGTGCCAGCGGCGCGGGGCATGAGCAGTTCTTC	CASGAGHEQFF
TRBD1	TRBJ2-7	TRBV5-1	many	TGCGCCAGCAGCAGGTCGACAGGGCACACGTCCTACGAGCAGTACTTC	CASSRSTGHTSYEQYF
NA	TRBJ2-6	TRBV27	once	TGTGCCAGCAGTTTATCGTGGGGTGGGGCCAACGTCCTGACTTTC	CASSLSWGGANVLTF
NA	TRBJ1-2	TRBV5-6	few	TGTGCCAGCACCACCCGTTTCTATGGCTACACCTTC	CASTTRFYGYTF
TRBD2	TRBJ2-1	TRBV10-3	few	TGTGCCATCAGTACCCGTCTGGGTAGCGGGAGCCCCAATGAGCAGTTCTTC	CAISTRLGSGSPNEQFF
NA	TRBJ1-4	TRBV1	NA	TGTACCAGCAGTCAGGATACAGCTAATGAAAAACTGTTTTTT	CTSSQDTANEKLFF
TRBD2	TRBJ2-1	TRBV3-1	many	TGTGCCAGCAGCCAAACGGTTAGCGGGAGGACGAATGAGCAGTTCTTC	CASSQTVSGRTNEQFF
NA	TRBJ2-5	TRBV7-2	NA	TGTGCCAGCAGCTCCGCCGGTTGGGGAGAGACCCAGTACTTC	CASSSAGWGETQYF
NA	TRBJ2-4	TRBV20-1	few	TGCAGTGCTAGAGATTGGCTAGCGCTAGCCAAAAACATTCAGTACTTC	CSARDWLALAKNIQYF
NA	TRBJ2-7	TRBV19	NA	TGTGCCAGTAGTTCACCAAGGGGGGCCTCCCCCTCCTACGAGCAGTACTTC	CASSSPRGASPSYEQYF
NA	TRBJ1-4	TRBV28	NA	TGTGCCAGCAGTACTATCTCTCCCGGGACCAAACTGTTTTTT	CASSTISPGTKLFF
TRBD1	TRBJ1-1	TRBV28	NA	TGTGCCAGCAGTCGGACAGGGTCCCGTAGCACTGAAGCTTTCTTT	CASSRTGSRSTEAFF
TRBD2	TRBJ2-3	TRBV24-1	few	TGTGCCACCAGGACGACACTAGCGCTCCCTCGGGATACGCAGTATTTT	CATRTTLALPRDTQYF
NA	TRBJ2-7	TRBV25-1	few	TGTGCCAGCAGTCAATCAACGGGACATATCTACGAGCAGTACTTC	CASSQSTGHIYEQYF
TRBD2	TRBJ2-1	TRBV30	NA	TGTGCCTGGAGTGTACTTCGGACTAGCGGGAGTCTCGATGAGCAGTTCTTC	CAWSVLRTSGSLDEQFF
NA	TRBJ2-7	TRBV30	few	TGTGCCTGGGGATCGTCCTACGAGCAGTACTTC	CAWGSSYEQYF
TRBD1	TRBJ2-4	TRBV28	NA	TGTGCCAGCGGGGTTACAGGGGGGACAAAAAACATTCAGTACTTC	CASGVTGGTKNIQYF
NA	TRBJ1-2	TRBV7-2	many	TGTGCCAGCAGCTTTCAAGTCTTTGGCTACACCTTC	CASSFQVFGYTF
NA	TRBJ2-1	TRBV4-2	few	TGTGCCAGCAGCCACCGCCCCCCGGGACACCAATCCTACAATGAGCAGTTCTTC	CASSHRPPGHQSYNEQFF
NA	TRBJ2-2	TRBV20-1	NA	TGCAGTGCTAGACCGAACACCGGGGAGCTGTTTTTT	CSARPNTGELFF
NA	TRBJ2-7	TRBV7-2	many	TGTGCCAGCAGCTTAGACGGATTCTACTACGAGCAGTACTTC	CASSLDGFYYEQYF
NA	TRBJ2-7	TRBV19	few	TGTGCCAGTAGTATTTTCTCCGGGCAGGGCTACGAGCAGTACTTC	CASSIFSGQGYEQYF
TRBD2	TRBJ2-7	TRBV20-1	NA	TGCAGTGCTAGAGATCCAATGACTAGCGCCAGCTACGAGCAGTACTTC	CSARDPMTSASYEQYF
TRBD2	TRBJ2-3	TRBV11-2	NA	TGTGCCAGCAGCTTAGATTCCCCTAGCGGGAGGTATACAGATACGCAGTATTTT	CASSLDSPSGRYTDTQYF